The T cell receptor delta chain described here comes from a study of gammadelta T cells in human blood. The germline gives CDR1 GEAIGNYY, CDR2 EKD. V lost 0 bases and J lost 0; bases outside the gene matches: 3. The CDR3 covers 18 residues. Note on this clone: Its antigen is unknown.

Study-wide results and caveats: Right after birth, innate γδ T cells reportedly expanded polyclonally after microbial exposure.

TCRdb redid the clone calls on the RT-PCR reads with CATT. The sample consists of over 1,500 delta-chain clones, 2.5% to 3% of them appearing once. This chain uses TRDV2 with TRDJ3; 8 positions agree with TRDD3. TCRdb is silent on the J gene; assignment here came from matching the DNA to germline. Sequencing was carried out using Vgamma9Vdelta2 gamma-delta T cells from fetal blood. The source of this sequence is a human fetus. As DNA, the CDR3 is TGTGCCTGTGACACCTGGGGGATCTTCTCCTGGGACACCCGACAGATGTTTTTC. It specifies CACDTWGIFSWDTRQMFF.